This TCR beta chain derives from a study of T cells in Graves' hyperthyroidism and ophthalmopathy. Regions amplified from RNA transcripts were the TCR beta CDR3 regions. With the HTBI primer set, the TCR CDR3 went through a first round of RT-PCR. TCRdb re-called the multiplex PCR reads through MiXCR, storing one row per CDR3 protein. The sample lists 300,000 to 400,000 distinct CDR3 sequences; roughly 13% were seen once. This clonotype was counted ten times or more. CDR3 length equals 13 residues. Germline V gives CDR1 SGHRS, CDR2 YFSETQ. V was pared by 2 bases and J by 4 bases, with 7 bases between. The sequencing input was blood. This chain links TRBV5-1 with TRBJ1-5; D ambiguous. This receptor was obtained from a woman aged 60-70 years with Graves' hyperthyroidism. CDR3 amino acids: CASSFAENQPQHF. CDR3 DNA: TGCGCCAGCAGCTTTGCCGAAAATCAGCCCCAGCATTTT.